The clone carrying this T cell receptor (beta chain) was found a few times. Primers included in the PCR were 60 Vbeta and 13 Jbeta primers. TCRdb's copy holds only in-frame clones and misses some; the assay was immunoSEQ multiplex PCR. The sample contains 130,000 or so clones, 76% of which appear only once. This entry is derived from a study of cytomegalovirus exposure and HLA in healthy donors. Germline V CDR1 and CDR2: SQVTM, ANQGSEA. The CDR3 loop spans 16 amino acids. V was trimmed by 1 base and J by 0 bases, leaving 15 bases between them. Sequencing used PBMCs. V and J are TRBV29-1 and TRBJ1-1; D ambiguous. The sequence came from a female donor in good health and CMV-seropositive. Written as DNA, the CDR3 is TGCAGCGTTGAAGGGGCCACCGGAAACTTGAACACTGAAGCTTTCTTT. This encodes CSVEGATGNLNTEAFF.